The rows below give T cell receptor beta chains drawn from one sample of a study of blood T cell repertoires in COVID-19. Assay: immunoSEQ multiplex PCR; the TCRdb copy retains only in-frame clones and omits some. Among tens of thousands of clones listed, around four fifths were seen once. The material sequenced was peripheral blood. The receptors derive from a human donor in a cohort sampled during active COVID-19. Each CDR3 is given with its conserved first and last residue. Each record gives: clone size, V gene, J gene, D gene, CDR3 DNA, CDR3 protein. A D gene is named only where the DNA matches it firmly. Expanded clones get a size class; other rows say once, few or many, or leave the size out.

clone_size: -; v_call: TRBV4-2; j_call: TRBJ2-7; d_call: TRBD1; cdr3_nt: TGTGCCAGCAGCCGACTATTGGGGACAGGGTCCTACGAGCAGTACTTC; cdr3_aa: CASSRLLGTGSYEQYF
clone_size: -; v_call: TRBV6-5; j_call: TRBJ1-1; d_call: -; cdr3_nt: TGTGCCAGCAGCCCCGGGTTTGTCATGAACACTGAAGCTTTCTTT; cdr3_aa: CASSPGFVMNTEAFF
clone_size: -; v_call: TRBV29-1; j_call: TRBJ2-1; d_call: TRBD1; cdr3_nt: TGCAGCGTTGAATCGGGACAGATCTACAATGAGCAGTTCTTC; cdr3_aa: CSVESGQIYNEQFF
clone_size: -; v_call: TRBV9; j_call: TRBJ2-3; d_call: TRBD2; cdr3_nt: TGTGCCAGCAGCGTGACTAGCGTAAGCACAGATACGCAGTATTTT; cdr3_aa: CASSVTSVSTDTQYF
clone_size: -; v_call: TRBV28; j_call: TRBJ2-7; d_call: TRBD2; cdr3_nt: TGTGCCAGCAGCGCTACAGCAGCGGGGGGGTTCCACGAGCAGTACTTC; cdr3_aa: CASSATAAGGFHEQYF
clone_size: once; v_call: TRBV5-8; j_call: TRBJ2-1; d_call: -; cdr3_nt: TGTGCCAGCAGCTCGGGACAAGGACTTTACAATGAGCAGTTCTTC; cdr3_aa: CASSSGQGLYNEQFF
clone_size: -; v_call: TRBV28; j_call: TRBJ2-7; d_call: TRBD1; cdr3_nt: TGTGCCAGCAGTTCGTCAAAGGGGGCGCCATACGAGCAGTACTTC; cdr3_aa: CASSSSKGAPYEQYF
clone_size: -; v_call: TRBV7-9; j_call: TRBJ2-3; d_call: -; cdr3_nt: TGTGCCAGCAGCCCCGAGACAGCGCGCACAGATACGCAGTATTTT; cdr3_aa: CASSPETARTDTQYF
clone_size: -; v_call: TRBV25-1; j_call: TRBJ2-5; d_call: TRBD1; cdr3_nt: TGTGCCAGCAGTGAATCTGGACAGGGTGAGAAGGCCCAGTACTTC; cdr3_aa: CASSESGQGEKAQYF
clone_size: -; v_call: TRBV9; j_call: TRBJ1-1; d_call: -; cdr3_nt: TGTGCCAGCTCCTCCCCCGGGACTCCGGGAAGAGCTTTCTTT; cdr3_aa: CASSSPGTPGRAFF
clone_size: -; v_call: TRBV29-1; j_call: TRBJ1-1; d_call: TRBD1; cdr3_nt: TGCAGCGTTGAAGACCCTGGACAGGAACACTATTCTGAAGCTTTCTTT; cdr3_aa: CSVEDPGQEHYSEAFF
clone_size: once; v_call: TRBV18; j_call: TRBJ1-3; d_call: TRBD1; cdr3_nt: TGTGCCAGCTCACCGGTACAGGGGTCTTCCGGAAACACCATATATTTT; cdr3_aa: CASSPVQGSSGNTIYF
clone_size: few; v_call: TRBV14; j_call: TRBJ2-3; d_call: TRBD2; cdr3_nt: TGTGCCAGCAGCCAAAGACTAGCGGTTGGCACAGATACGCAGTATTTT; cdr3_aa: CASSQRLAVGTDTQYF
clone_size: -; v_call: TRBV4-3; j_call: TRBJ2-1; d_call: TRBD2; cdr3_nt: TGCGCCAGCAGCCTCCCACTGGGTACTAGCGGGAGCTACAATGAGCAGTTCTTC; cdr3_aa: CASSLPLGTSGSYNEQFF
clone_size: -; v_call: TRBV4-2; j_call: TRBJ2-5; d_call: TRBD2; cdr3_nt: TGTGCCAGCAGCCAAGATAGGACTAGCTCCGGGACCCAGTACTTC; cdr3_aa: CASSQDRTSSGTQYF
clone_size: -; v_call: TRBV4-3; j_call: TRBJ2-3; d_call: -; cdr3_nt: TGCGCCAGCAGCCAAGTGTCGCGGAGCACGCAGTATTTT; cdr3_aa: CASSQVSRSTQYF
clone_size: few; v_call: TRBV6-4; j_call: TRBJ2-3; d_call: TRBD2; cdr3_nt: TGTGCCAGCAGTGACTCGCGGGGGGGCACAGATACGCAGTATTTT; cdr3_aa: CASSDSRGGTDTQYF
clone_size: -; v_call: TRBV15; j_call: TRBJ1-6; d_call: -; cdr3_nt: TGTGCCACCAGCAGAGCTACCAATTCACCCCTCCACTTT; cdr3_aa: CATSRATNSPLHF